Here is one T cell receptor beta chain with its context. The sample comes from a study of blood T cell repertoires in COVID-19. Study in general: PBMCs, B-cell-depleted T cells, or T cells provided the cDNA or gDNA that made up the material.

Repertoires were generated with immunoSEQ multiplex PCR, while TCRdb's copy carries only in-frame clones and drops some. This sample has 200,000 to 250,000 clones, with around 88% found just once. Germline values: CDR1 SGHNT, CDR2 YENEEA. Trimming removed 4 bases from V and 1 base from J; junction bases left unmatched: 6. CDR3 length equals 18 residues. The sequencing sample was made of PBMCs or T cells enriched from blood (not recorded which). This chain joins TRBV11-3 and TRBJ1-6; 11 bases align to TRBD1. The sequence was collected from a woman between 45 and 65 years old with acute COVID-19. The CDR3 DNA reads TGTGCCAGCAGCTCGGACAGGGGGCGCGGATCCTATAATTCACCCCTCCACTTT. Translated, it gives CASSSDRGRGSYNSPLHF.